The entry that follows covers one TCR beta chain sequence. The data were obtained in a study of human T cells and chemical hapten exposure. The time point here: patch test 1, 2 weeks after DPC sensitization. Treatment of the sample: therapeutic diphenylcyclopropenone sensitization with weekly scalp DPC. After removal of 4 bases from V and 8 bases from J, the junction contained 7 bases not matched to a gene. The CDR3 consists of 14 residues. Germline CDR1 and CDR2: SNHLY and FYNNEI. TCRdb used MiXCR to reprocess the RACE reads, holding one entry per CDR3 protein. The table records more than 65,000 distinct CDR3 sequences, about 32% of them present only once.

Material: whole blood, obtained in connection with sensitization to the hapten diphenylcyclopropenone (DPC). The genes are TRBV2 and TRBJ1-4, with TRBD1 matching 7 bases. This sequence was found in a man between 35 and 55 years old with alopecia areata. Some clones in this sample may be carry-over from other donors' samples. The CDR3 sequence: CASSVRQGPEKLFF. The CDR3 DNA reads TGTGCCAGCAGTGTGCGACAGGGACCCGAAAAACTGTTTTTT.